Each of the 14 T cell receptor beta chains below was sequenced from the same sample in a study of cytomegalovirus exposure and HLA in healthy donors. Method: immunoSEQ multiplex PCR; TCRdb's copy keeps in-frame clones and lacks some. The sample consists of about 21,000 clones, around 97% of them appearing once. Sequenced: PBMCs. These receptors were collected from a man in his thirties or forties in good health and CMV-seropositive.

This sequence joins TRBV10-1 and TRBJ2-1; 11 nucleotides agree with TRBD2. The CDR3 contains 17 residues. V was pared by 3 bases and J by 5 bases, with 9 bases of the junction left unmatched. Per germline, CDR1 WNHNN and CDR2 SYGVQD (reference sequence). For the CDR3, the DNA is TGCGCCAGCAGTGACTCTTTAGCGGGAGGGCCCCACAATGAGCAGTTCTTC. It encodes CASSDSLAGGPHNEQFF.

The DNA of the CDR3 is TGTGCCAGCTCACTATCGGGACAGGGGAGAGAGACCCAGTACTTC. Protein product: CASSLSGQGRETQYF. The J gene is TRBJ2-5, the V gene TRBV18, with TRBD1 matching 10 bases. In germline, CDR1 is KGHSH, CDR2 LQKENI. V gave up 4 bases and J gave up 4 bases; unmatched junction bases: 6. The CDR3 loop spans 15 amino acids.

The rearrangement uses TRBV19 and TRBJ1-2; tentative D call: TRBD1 (6 bases). CDR3 length: 17 residues. The V gene's germline CDR1 is LNHDA and CDR2 SQIVND (reference sequence). V lost 3 bases, J lost 4 bases, and 21 bases lay in between. The CDR3 nucleotides read TGTGCCAGTAGTATGGGAGGGCCGCTGGACAGCCTCTATGGCTACACCTTC. It codes for CASSMGGPLDSLYGYTF.

This clone was found once. This chain connects TRBV30 to TRBJ1-5, with a weak D call TRBD1 (6 bases). Per the germline V gene, CDR1 is GTSNPN and CDR2 is SVGIG (reference sequence). Deletions cut 1 base from V and 5 bases from J, with 9 bases between. The CDR3 is 13 amino acids. In nucleotides, the CDR3 is TGTGCCTGGAGTGGGTCAGGGGATCAGCCCCAGCATTTT. Translation: CAWSGSGDQPQHF.

The V and J genes are TRBV5-5 and TRBJ1-5; 8 bases fit TRBD1. This CDR3 is built from 14 residues. V trimming: 3 bases; J trimming: 7 bases; junction bases outside the gene matches: 6. Germline CDR1 and CDR2: SGHKS and YYEKEE (reference sequence). CDR3 region: CASSYGQGGQPQHF. CDR3 nucleotide sequence: TGTGCCAGCAGCTACGGACAGGGCGGACAGCCCCAGCATTTT.

The chain couples TRBV6-6 to TRBJ1-1; D is perhaps TRBD1 (6 bases). The length of the CDR3 is 14 residues. V was shortened by 4 bases and J by 8 bases, with 17 bases between the two germline ends. CDR1 and CDR2 (germline): MNHNY, SVGAGI (reference sequence). In DNA, the CDR3 is TGTGCCAGCAGTTCACGCGGATCAGGGGCCGAAGCTTTCTTT. It translates to CASSSRGSGAEAFF.

The chain is built from TRBV30 and TRBJ2-5; the D gene is possibly TRBD1 (7 bases). CDR1 GTSNPN and CDR2 SVGIG come from the germline V gene (reference sequence). The CDR3 runs 14 residues. Deletions cut 2 bases from V and 1 base from J, with 11 bases between. CDR3 sequence reads: CAWSRGTVQETQYF. CDR3 in DNA: TGTGCCTGGAGTCGGGGGACAGTCCAAGAGACCCAGTACTTC.

This clone has a single count. V is TRBV29-1 and J is TRBJ2-1; 7 bases are shared with TRBD2. The CDR3 loop spans 13 amino acids. The trim removed 6 bases at V and 4 bases at J, leaving 6 bases unmatched. Germline CDR1 reads SQVTM; CDR2 reads ANQGSEA. The CDR3 region is CSVREPLYNEQFF. CDR3 nucleotide sequence: TGCAGCGTGCGGGAGCCCCTATACAATGAGCAGTTCTTC.

The gene calls are TRBV6-5 and TRBJ2-3, with TRBD1 matching over 8 bases. Trimming removed 2 bases from V and 6 bases from J; junction bases left unmatched: 7. The CDR3 is made up of 15 amino acids. Germline CDR1 MNHEY, CDR2 SVGAGI. DNA for the CDR3: TGTGCCAGCAGTTACAGGCAGGGGGCAAGGGATACGCAGTATTTT. Its protein product is CASSYRQGARDTQYF.

The chain carries TRBV15 and TRBJ2-1; 9 positions agree with TRBD2. Per germline, CDR1 LNHNV and CDR2 YYDKDF (reference sequence). The CDR3 length is 17 residues. The ends lost 3 bases at V and 8 bases at J; junction bases unmatched: 14. Here the CDR3 DNA reads TGTGCCACCAGCAGGCCCAGAGCGGGAGGCATGATCGATGAGCAGTTCTTC. Translating it yields CATSRPRAGGMIDEQFF.

This clone was recorded only once. The chain employs TRBV12-5 and TRBJ2-7, with D possibly TRBD2 on 5 matching bases. Per the germline V gene, CDR1 is LGHNT and CDR2 is FRNRAP. Between the trimmed V and J ends, which lost 2 bases and 6 bases, there was a span of 8 bases. There are 12 residues in the CDR3. The CDR3 is CASGLSLGEQYF. The CDR3 region has the DNA TGTGCTAGTGGTTTGTCACTAGGCGAGCAGTACTTC.

The chain links TRBV12-5 to TRBJ2-7; the D gene is possibly TRBD2 (6 bases). The CDR3 is made up of 12 amino acids. Per the germline V gene, CDR1 is LGHNT and CDR2 is FRNRAP. V was shortened by 6 bases and J by 6 bases, with 12 bases between the two germline ends. The CDR3 DNA reads as TGTGCTAGTGGCACGGGACTTCGCGAGCAGTACTTC. Protein: CASGTGLREQYF.

This chain joins TRBV27 and TRBJ2-1; D perhaps matches TRBD2 (6 bases). The germline V and J ends were trimmed by 2 bases and 4 bases, with 12 bases remaining between them. Germline loops: CDR1 MNHEY, CDR2 SMNVEV (reference sequence). The CDR3 contains 15 residues. CDR3 sequence: CASSLSLAPYNEQFF. The CDR3 nucleotides are TGTGCCAGCAGTTTAAGTCTAGCGCCTTACAATGAGCAGTTCTTC.

The CDR3 protein is CASRWDSENTEAFF. CDR3 in DNA: TGTGCCAGCAGGTGGGACAGTGAGAACACTGAAGCTTTCTTT. The chain employs TRBV6-5 and TRBJ1-1, with 7 bases matching TRBD1. Germline CDR1 is MNHEY and CDR2 is SVGAGI. The CDR3 is 14 residues long. The V and J ends lost 6 bases and 1 base, in that order; junction bases with no gene match: 5.